These T cell receptor beta chains were read from a single sample in a study of blood T cells in healthy people across ages. TCRdb ran MiXCR on the 5' RACE reads and lists one entry per CDR3 protein. The data hold around 970,000 distinct CDR3 sequences, with roughly 47% observed a single time. Material for sequencing was blood. The origin of the receptors is a woman aged 60-75 years in good health. Each CDR3 is given with its conserved first and last residue. D genes are given only for firm matches. Clone size is given for some rows only: seen once, a few or many times, or a class if the clone is expanded.

>TRBD2|TRBV7-9|TRBJ2-1|.
TGTGCCAGCAGCTTAGTGCTGGCTAGCGGGAGTGATGAGCAGTTCTTC
CASSLVLASGSDEQFF
>.|TRBV10-3|TRBJ2-7|.
TGTGCCATCAGTGCGGAGGAGAGGGGCTCCTACGAGCAGTACTTC
CAISAEERGSYEQYF
>.|TRBV18|TRBJ1-2|few
TGTGCCAGCTCACCATTCGCAGGGGGCTACACCTTC
CASSPFAGGYTF
>TRBD2|TRBV6-1|TRBJ2-7|.
TGTGCCAGCAGACAGGCTAGCGGGAGTTACTACGAGCAGTACTTC
CASRQASGSYYEQYF
>TRBD1|TRBV3-1|TRBJ2-7|.
TGTGCCAGCACGTGGACAGGGCTCCCCTACGAGCAGTACTTC
CASTWTGLPYEQYF
>.|TRBV11-2|TRBJ1-6|.
TGTGCCAGCAGCTTAGCCCTTAAGTCACCCCCCCACTTT
CASSLALKSPPHF
>.|TRBV6-2/TRBV6-3|TRBJ2-1|.
TGTGCCAGCAGTTACCCCAGGGGATACGCCTACAATGAGCAGTTCTTC
CASSYPRGYAYNEQFF
>.|TRBV2|TRBJ2-3|.
TGTGCCAGCAGCGCTCTTCTGGGGCTCACAGATACGCAGTATTTT
CASSALLGLTDTQYF
>TRBD2|TRBV7-2|TRBJ2-7|few
TGTGCCAGCAGCTTCAGACTAGCGGGAGAGTACGAGCAGTACTTC
CASSFRLAGEYEQYF
>.|TRBV6-5|TRBJ2-3|few
TGTGCCAGCCGACAGCCAGCGGAGTTCACAGATACGCAGTATTTT
CASRQPAEFTDTQYF
>TRBD2|TRBV29-1|TRBJ2-3|few
TGCAGCGTTGAAGAGGCGGGACTAGCGGGAGAGGAAGATACGCAGTATTTT
CSVEEAGLAGEEDTQYF
>TRBD2|TRBV20-1|TRBJ2-7|.
TGCAGTGCCTGGACTAGCGGGAGTTCCGAGCAGTACTTC
CSAWTSGSSEQYF
>.|TRBV9|TRBJ2-5|few
TGTGCCAGCAGCGTAGAGGTCGCCGCCGAGACCCAGTACTTC
CASSVEVAAETQYF
>.|TRBV12-3/TRBV12-4|TRBJ1-2|.
TGTGCCAGCAGTCCCCTTTCCACGGAGGGCTATGGCTACACCTTC
CASSPLSTEGYGYTF
>.|TRBV7-9|TRBJ2-3|few
TGTGCCAGCAGCTTAGGGGTCCTCTACTCCAAAGATACGCAGTATTTT
CASSLGVLYSKDTQYF
>.|TRBV10-2|TRBJ2-7|.
TGCGCCAGCCCTCCTACACAGTTTACCCACTACGAGCAGTACTTC
CASPPTQFTHYEQYF
>TRBD2|TRBV7-3|TRBJ2-7|.
TGTGCCAGCAGCTTGACGGGAGGGGGGAATCTTCAGTACTTC
CASSLTGGGNLQYF
>.|TRBV6-2/TRBV6-3|TRBJ1-2|.
TGTGCCAGCAGTCCATCCGGGACTCAATCGGGTGGCTACACCTTC
CASSPSGTQSGGYTF
>.|TRBV7-2|TRBJ2-5|.
TGTGCCAGCACCTTCGGGCGATATCGCCAGGACAAAGAGACCCAGTACTTC
CASTFGRYRQDKETQYF
>.|TRBV20-1|TRBJ1-4|.
TGCAGTGCCCCTTCTTTCGTGGGGGGAAAGGGGGAAAAACTGTTTTTT
CSAPSFVGGKGEKLFF
>.|TRBV28|TRBJ2-3|.
TGTGCCAGCAGAGAGACAGGCGTTACGCAGTATTTT
CASRETGVTQYF
>TRBD1|TRBV20-1|TRBJ1-3|.
TGCAGTGCTGAAAGCGGGACAGGGGTATTGGGAAACACCATATATTTT
CSAESGTGVLGNTIYF
>.|TRBV28|TRBJ2-3|few
TGTGCCAGCAGTTTATGGGGTCGTGAGGGCGCAGATACGCAGTATTTT
CASSLWGREGADTQYF
>TRBD2|TRBV29-1|TRBJ2-5|.
TGCAGCGTTGCGTGGCCTAGCGGGGTACAGACCCAGTACTTC
CSVAWPSGVQTQYF
>TRBD1|TRBV4-2|TRBJ1-2|few
TGTGCCAGCAGCGTAGGAGTACGACAGGGGACCTTTGGCTACACCTTC
CASSVGVRQGTFGYTF
>TRBD1|TRBV25-1|TRBJ2-6|.
TGTGCCAGCATCTCAGACAGGGATATTTCTGGGGCCAACGTCCTGACTTTC
CASISDRDISGANVLTF
>.|TRBV20-1|TRBJ2-5|.
TGCAGTGCTAGAGAAGCGGTGGCCAAGAGGACCCAGTACTTC
CSAREAVAKRTQYF
>TRBD2|TRBV9|TRBJ2-3|.
TGTGCCAGCAGCGCACCGGGGACTAGCCGCACAGATACGCAGTATTTT
CASSAPGTSRTDTQYF
>.|TRBV5-1|TRBJ1-2|.
TGCGCCAGCAGCTTGGGGGACATGGACTATGGCTACACCTTC
CASSLGDMDYGYTF
>.|TRBV7-2|TRBJ2-5|.
TGTGCCAGCAGCCCCTCATCACAGACCCAGTACTTC
CASSPSSQTQYF
>.|TRBV5-1|TRBJ2-1|.
TGCGCCAGCAGCTCCCGGATGAAGGAAAATGAGCAGTTCTTC
CASSSRMKENEQFF
>.|TRBV2|TRBJ2-3|.
TGTGCCAGCAGTGGACAACGCACAGATACGCAGTATTTT
CASSGQRTDTQYF
>TRBD2|TRBV6-5|TRBJ2-1|.
TGTGCCAGCAGCCCGGGACTAGCGGGAGCCGCTGAGCAGTTCTTC
CASSPGLAGAAEQFF
>.|TRBV20-1|TRBJ1-1|once
TGCAGTGCTCTAGGGGGGGGGAACACTGAAGCTTTCTTT
CSALGGGNTEAFF
>TRBD1|TRBV27|TRBJ2-1|few
TGTGCCAGCAGCCGACAGGGTCGGGACAATGAGCAGTTCTTC
CASSRQGRDNEQFF
>.|TRBV7-2|TRBJ2-3|.
TGTGCCAGCATCCAAGACGGGGGCTTGGGTACGCAGTATTTT
CASIQDGGLGTQYF
>TRBD2|TRBV28|TRBJ2-7|.
TGTGCCAGCAGTTCCCCGGGGGAGGGAGTATCCTACGAGCAGTACTTC
CASSSPGEGVSYEQYF
>.|TRBV27|TRBJ2-4|few
TGTGCCAGCAGTTTATCCGCGGTTATCAAAAACATTCAGTACTTC
CASSLSAVIKNIQYF
>.|TRBV4-1|TRBJ2-5|.
TGCGCCAGCAGCCAAGAGGGCGGCTCGTACCAAGAGACCCAGTACTTC
CASSQEGGSYQETQYF
>TRBD1|TRBV7-2|TRBJ2-7|.
TGTGCCAGCAGCTTAGACAGGGGCGCGTTGATGGAGCAGTACTTC
CASSLDRGALMEQYF
>.|TRBV28|TRBJ2-7|few
TGTGCCAGCAGTCAAGGGAGCCTCAACTACGAGCAGTACTTC
CASSQGSLNYEQYF
>TRBD2|TRBV27|TRBJ2-3|.
TGTGCCAGCAGTCCATACGCCGGGACTAGGGCAACAGATACGCAGTATTTT
CASSPYAGTRATDTQYF
>.|TRBV9|TRBJ2-1|few
TGTGCCAGCCCATGGGGGGGCTCCTGGTCGGGCAATGAGCAGTTCTTC
CASPWGGSWSGNEQFF
>.|TRBV12-3/TRBV12-4|TRBJ1-2|.
TGTGCCAGCAGTTTCTACAGGGTGGAGGTGGATGGCTACACCTTC
CASSFYRVEVDGYTF
>TRBD2|TRBV5-5|TRBJ2-7|.
TGTGCCAGCAGCTTTACCCCCAATAGAGCGGGGCTTTCCTACGAGCAGTACTTT
CASSFTPNRAGLSYEQYF
>.|TRBV3-1|TRBJ2-5|few
TGTGCCAGCGGGCAGCTCCAAGAGACCCAGTACTTC
CASGQLQETQYF
>TRBD2|TRBV20-1|TRBJ2-3|.
TGCAGTGCTAGATTAACTAGCGGGGCAGATACGCAGTATTTT
CSARLTSGADTQYF
>.|TRBV27|TRBJ2-3|few
TGTGCCAGCAGTCCCTTTCCGACGGGAAACACAGATACGCAGTATTTT
CASSPFPTGNTDTQYF
>TRBD1|TRBV29-1|TRBJ2-5|.
TGCAGCGTCCGCAGGACAGGGGGCGGGCAAGAGACCCAGTACTTC
CSVRRTGGGQETQYF
>TRBD2|TRBV7-2|TRBJ2-5|.
TGTGCCAGCAGCTCTCCGGGACTAGTAGCGACCCAGTACTTC
CASSSPGLVATQYF
>.|TRBV7-9|TRBJ2-3|many
TGTGCCAGCAGCTATAGGGGAAGAGAAGCGGATACGCAGTATTTT
CASSYRGREADTQYF
>TRBD2|TRBV12-3/TRBV12-4|TRBJ2-7|few
TGTGCCAGCAGTCCCCGGATTAGCGGGAGCTACGAGCAGTACTTC
CASSPRISGSYEQYF
>.|TRBV7-9|TRBJ2-1|.
TGTGCCAGCAGCTTAGCTCGGGTACGGGAGACAAGGGGCTACAATGAGCAGTTCTTC
CASSLARVRETRGYNEQFF
>TRBD2|TRBV4-1|TRBJ2-7|.
TGCGCCAGCAGCCAAGTAGGACTAGCGGGAGACTACGAGCAGTACTTC
CASSQVGLAGDYEQYF
>.|TRBV24-1|TRBJ2-3|.
TGTGCCACCAGTGAACCAGGAGATACGCAGTATTTT
CATSEPGDTQYF